This T cell receptor beta chain originates from a study of chemoradiotherapy in HPV16-positive cancers. Study outcomes and limitations: Candidate HPV-specific clones and E7-related TCR motifs grew in tumor during treatment.

A note on this clone: The antigen is undetermined.

Repertoires were sampled repeatedly during chemoradiotherapy. CDR1 MNHEY and CDR2 SMNVEV come from the germline V gene (reference sequence). This CDR3 is 12 amino acids long. The germline V and J ends were trimmed by 8 bases and 5 bases, with 13 bases remaining between them. Repertoires were generated with immunoSEQ multiplex PCR, while TCRdb's copy carries only in-frame clones and drops some. There are about 35,000 clones in the sample; 80% occur only once, and 3.8% lies in the top ten. The sample in question was blood, obtained from a patient who underwent chemoradiotherapy. This TCR was sampled from a human donor with HPV-associated anogenital cancer. The J gene is TRBJ2-7, the V gene TRBV27; D may be TRBD2 (5 bases). In DNA form, the CDR3 reads TGTGCCAGCGGGATCGAGGGTGACGAGCAGTACTTC. It translates to CASGIEGDEQYF.